This entry lists 29 T cell receptor beta chains sequenced from one sample in a study of blood T cell repertoires in COVID-19. This table comes from immunoSEQ multiplex PCR, and its TCRdb copy is limited to in-frame clones, with some not included. The sample lists around 200,000 clones; 83% were seen once. Source material: peripheral blood. The receptors come from a woman aged 40 to 50 with acute or convalescent COVID-19.

The chain recombines TRBV25-1 with TRBJ2-7; D perhaps matches TRBD1 (6 bases). CDR3 length: 15 amino acids. In germline, CDR1 is MGHDK, CDR2 SYGVNS. V lost 1 base, J lost 4 bases, and 14 bases lay in between. CDR3 DNA sequence: TGTGCCAGCAGTGAATGGGGGCGCGCGCAGTACGAGCAGTACTTC. This sequence encodes CASSEWGRAQYEQYF.

CDR3 sequence reads: CAWAGGSYNEQFF. CDR3 DNA: TGTGCCTGGGCGGGGGGGTCCTACAATGAGCAGTTCTTC. The V call is TRBV30, the J call TRBJ2-1; 9 positions agree with TRBD2. Germline values: CDR1 GTSNPN, CDR2 SVGIG (reference sequence). Losses at the gene ends were 5 bases for V and 1 base for J; bases not matched to a gene: 0. CDR3 length equals 13 residues.

This clone was seen a handful of times. The V and J genes are TRBV7-8 and TRBJ2-2, with TRBD1 as a possible D gene (6 bases). The CDR3 spans 15 residues. CDR1 is SGHVS, CDR2 FQNEAQ, per germline. The ends were cut back, 1 base at V and 5 bases at J, with 11 bases in the middle. For the CDR3, the DNA is TGTGCCAGCAGCTTAGGAGACAGGAATACCGGGGAGCTGTTTTTT. This translates into CASSLGDRNTGELFF.

This clone was counted once. The V gene is TRBV27, the J gene TRBJ1-6, with 9 bases fitting TRBD1. V shed 3 bases and J 4 bases; nucleotides not matched to a gene: 10. Per germline, CDR1 MNHEY and CDR2 SMNVEV (reference sequence). The CDR3 loop spans 18 amino acids. CDR3 region: CASSLRGDRVNYNSPLHF. CDR3 nucleotides: TGTGCCAGCAGTTTGAGAGGGGACAGGGTGAATTATAATTCACCCCTCCACTTT.

The chain recombines TRBV27 with TRBJ1-5; TRBD1 is a possible D gene (5 bases). V was shortened by 2 bases and J by 3 bases, with 8 bases between the two germline ends. CDR3 length: 14 residues. Germline assignment: CDR1 MNHEY and CDR2 SMNVEV (reference sequence). CDR3 residues: CASSLAGYNQPQHF. For the CDR3, the DNA is TGTGCCAGCAGTTTAGCAGGGTACAATCAGCCCCAGCATTTT.

The chain uses TRBV28 and TRBJ1-4; D is uncertain. The CDR3 covers 11 residues. Germline V gene sequence: CDR1 MDHEN, CDR2 SYDVKM. The ends were cut back, 6 bases at V and 5 bases at J, with 4 bases in the middle. The CDR3 loop is CASSLNEKLFF. The CDR3 DNA is TGTGCCAGCAGCCTCAATGAAAAACTGTTTTTT.

The gene calls are TRBV6-5 and TRBJ2-7; TRBD1 is a possible D gene (6 bases). Per germline, CDR1 MNHEY and CDR2 SVGAGI. V shed 6 bases and J shed 3 bases, with 12 bases lying between them. The CDR3 is 13 residues long. This CDR3 reads CASRTGPDYEQYF. The DNA for the CDR3 is TGTGCCAGCAGGACAGGCCCCGACTACGAGCAGTACTTC.

This clone was picked up a small number of times. The J gene is TRBJ2-1, the V gene TRBV5-1; TRBD1 is a possible D gene (6 bases). The CDR3 loop spans 15 amino acids. V was shortened by 1 base and J by 10 bases, with 18 bases between the two germline ends. Germline loops: CDR1 SGHRS, CDR2 YFSETQ. CDR3 coding DNA: TGCGCCAGCAGCTTGCAGGGGAAAATGCTCGACGAGCAGTTCTTC. This encodes CASSLQGKMLDEQFF. The full variable domain, its missing parts supplied by reference TRBV5-1 and TRBJ2-1, is KAGVTQTPRYLIKTRGQQVTLSCSPISGHRSVSWYQQTPGQGLQFLFEYFSETQRNKGNFPGRFSGRQFSNSRSEMNVSTLELGDSALYLCASSLQGKMLDEQFFGPGTRLTVL.

The chain joins TRBV7-8 to TRBJ1-2; D possibly corresponds to TRBD1 (5 bases). V lost 5 bases and J 7 bases, leaving 14 bases between the germline ends. Germline values: CDR1 SGHVS, CDR2 FQNEAQ. This CDR3 region has 13 residues. CDR3 sequence (DNA): TGTGCCAGCAGCCCACAGGACGTGAGTGGCTACACCTTC. Its protein product is CASSPQDVSGYTF. The full variable domain, rest sourced from reference TRBV7-8 and TRBJ1-2, is GAGVSQSPRYKVAKRGQDVALRCDPISGHVSLFWYQQALGQGPEFLTYFQNEAQLDKSGLPSDRFFAERPEGSVSTLKIQRTQQEDSAVYLCASSPQDVSGYTFGSGTRLTVV.

The J gene is TRBJ1-2, the V gene TRBV5-4, with D perhaps matching TRBD1 (6 bases). V was pared by 4 bases and J by 2 bases, with 21 bases between. The CDR3 contains 17 residues. Germline V gene sequence: CDR1 SGHNT, CDR2 YYREEE (reference sequence). The CDR3 DNA is TGTGCCAGCAGCGTGGGAGGACGGACAGATTTAAACTATGGCTACACCTTC. This encodes CASSVGGRTDLNYGYTF.

V gene TRBV3-1 (or the pseudogene TRBV3-2) combines with J gene TRBJ1-6, with unresolved D. Germline V gene lookup returns CDR1 LGHDT and CDR2 YNNKEL (reference sequence). This CDR3 region has 13 residues. V lost 3 bases, J lost 9 bases, and 9 bases lay in between. This chain's CDR3 is CASSQTSSSPLHF. CDR3 nucleotides: TGTGCCAGCAGCCAGACATCCAGTTCACCCCTCCACTTT.

DNA for the CDR3: TGTGCCAGCAGCATCTCAGGGACTAGCGGGGACGATATGACCCAGTACTTC. Its protein is CASSISGTSGDDMTQYF. The gene calls are TRBV9 and TRBJ2-5; 13 bases are a match to TRBD2. Trimming cost V 4 bases and J 7 bases; bases outside gene matches: 13. CDR1 and CDR2 (germline): SGDLS, YYNGEE. The CDR3 covers 17 residues.

The chain employs TRBV7-9 and TRBJ2-1, with 8 positions matching TRBD2. With 5 bases clipped from V and 0 bases from J, the junction kept 3 bases outside the gene matches. Germline V CDR1 and CDR2: SEHNR, FQNEAQ (reference sequence). There are 15 residues in the CDR3. Here the CDR3 reads CASSPGLVSYNEQFF. The CDR3 DNA reads TGTGCCAGCAGCCCGGGACTAGTCTCCTACAATGAGCAGTTCTTC.

This chain links TRBV7-9 with TRBJ2-5, with TRBD2 matching over 7 bases. The germline CDR1 and CDR2 sequences are SEHNR and FQNEAQ (reference sequence). Trimming cost V 1 base and J 7 bases; bases outside gene matches: 9. The CDR3 loop spans 15 amino acids. Here the CDR3 reads CASSLGAGEWGTQYF. CDR3 nucleotides: TGTGCCAGCAGCTTAGGTGCGGGGGAATGGGGGACCCAGTACTTC.

The V call is TRBV7-2, the J call TRBJ1-5, with D possibly TRBD1 on 6 matching bases. With 5 bases removed from V and 0 bases from J, the gap between germline ends came to 14 bases. The CDR3 is made up of 16 amino acids. The germline V gene has CDR1 SGHTA and CDR2 FQGNSA. The CDR3 nucleotides are TGTGCCAGCAGCCGTCAACAGGGATATAGCAATCAGCCCCAGCATTTT. It codes for CASSRQQGYSNQPQHF.

The chain uses TRBV2 and TRBJ1-4, with 7 bases fitting TRBD1. Germline CDR1 SNHLY, CDR2 FYNNEI. V lost 11 bases and J lost 4; bases outside the gene matches: 4. The CDR3 has 12 residues. The CDR3 is CAGGQDNEKLFF. The CDR3 nucleotides read TGTGCCGGTGGACAGGATAATGAAAAACTGTTTTTT.

A remark on this clone: This CDR3 fails to terminate in the conserved phenylalanine or tryptophan, so it likely reflects a read error. The DNA is omitted, as the CDR3 cannot be located on it reliably, and the CDR3 follows TCRdb's listing. The gene calls are TRBV2 and TRBJ2-7; no DNA check was done on the table's D call, TRBD2. The CDR3 spans 14 residues, counting both ends. The germline gives CDR1 SNHLY, CDR2 FYNNEI. The chain's CDR3 is CASSEFRGVPSISG.

V is TRBV6-5 and J is TRBJ2-5, with a possible D match to TRBD1 (6 bases). The V gene's germline CDR1 is MNHEY and CDR2 SVGAGI. Trimming shortened V by 5 bases and J by 3 bases, and 10 bases separated the two germline ends. This CDR3 has 13 residues. The CDR3 coding sequence is TGTGCCAGCAGTCCGAGACAGGAAGAGACCCAGTACTTC. Translated: CASSPRQEETQYF.

The chain is built from TRBV4-1 and TRBJ1-1; a possible D gene is TRBD1 (5 bases). Germline assignment: CDR1 MGHRA and CDR2 YSYEKL. The CDR3 sequence is 15 residues long. V dropped 3 bases and J dropped 1 base, with 12 bases sitting between them. CDR3 region: CASSHSVRGNTEAFF. CDR3 DNA sequence: TGCGCCAGCAGCCACTCCGTAAGGGGGAACACTGAAGCTTTCTTT.

The chain uses TRBV19 and TRBJ1-2, with 11 bases identical to TRBD1. With 7 bases clipped from V and 6 bases from J, the junction kept 4 bases outside the gene matches. Germline CDR1 is LNHDA and CDR2 is SQIVND (reference sequence). The CDR3 length is 13 residues. The CDR3 DNA follows: TGTGCCAGTAAGGGACAGGGGGGAAATGGCTACACCTTC. Its protein is CASKGQGGNGYTF. The full variable domain, with the rest looked up from reference TRBV19 and TRBJ1-2, is DGGITQSPKYLFRKEGQNVTLSCEQNLNHDAMYWYRQDPGQGLRLIYYSQIVNDFQKGDIAEGYSVSREKKESFPLTVTSAQKNPTAFYLCASKGQGGNGYTFGSGTRLTVV.

This sequence joins TRBV29-1 and TRBJ2-1; weak D call: TRBD2 (6 bases). Germline V gives CDR1 SQVTM, CDR2 ANQGSEA. Trimming pared 4 bases from V and 8 bases from J, leaving 12 bases between. The CDR3 consists of 12 residues. CDR3 coding DNA: TGCAGCGTTGTGCGGGGTATGGATGAGCAGTTCTTC. Translating gives CSVVRGMDEQFF.

This clone showed up just a few times. This chain joins TRBV7-9 and TRBJ2-3; D is ambiguous. The CDR3 length is 12 residues. V was pared by 4 bases and J by 6 bases, with 8 bases between. The germline V gene encodes CDR1 SEHNR and CDR2 FQNEAQ (reference sequence). The CDR3 nucleotides read TGTGCCAGCAGCTCCGCTCAGGATACGCAGTATTTT. This gives the protein CASSSAQDTQYF.

This rearrangement joins TRBV7-2 to TRBJ1-6; D is uncertain. V dropped 3 bases and J dropped 0 bases, with 9 bases sitting between them. The CDR3 is 16 residues long. Looked up from germline, CDR1 is SGHTA and CDR2 is FQGNSA. The CDR3 region has the DNA TGTGCCAGCAGCTTTGTGCTATACTCCTATAATTCACCCCTCCACTTT. Translation: CASSFVLYSYNSPLHF.

CDR3 nucleotide sequence: TGCGCCAGCAGCCCCGGCCCAGGGGAGAGTTCACCCCTCCACTTT. It encodes CASSPGPGESSPLHF. J is TRBJ1-6 and V is TRBV5-1, with D possibly matching TRBD1 (6 bases). This CDR3 has 15 residues. Germline CDR1 and CDR2: SGHRS and YFSETQ. The germline V and J ends were trimmed by 4 bases and 9 bases, with 17 bases remaining between them.

The rearrangement joins TRBV6-1 to TRBJ2-7; D is possibly TRBD2 (6 bases). This CDR3 comprises 15 residues. Trimming took 1 base from V and 2 from J, leaving 12 bases between them. CDR1 MNHNS and CDR2 SASEGT come from the germline V gene. CDR3 DNA: TGTGCCAGCAGTGAAGGGGGACTGGCGGCCTACGAGCAGTACTTC. Its protein is CASSEGGLAAYEQYF.

This clone appeared a single time. The chain has TRBV6-5 and TRBJ1-1, with D possibly being TRBD1 (6 bases). Germline assignment: CDR1 MNHEY and CDR2 SVGAGI. This CDR3 is built from 13 residues. The V end lost 6 bases, the J end lost 7 bases, and 15 bases lay between the germline ends. The CDR3 DNA reads TGTGCCAGCAGCGACCCCTGGGGGCTTGAAGCTTTCTTT. It translates to CASSDPWGLEAFF.

J is TRBJ2-5 and V is TRBV23-1; no clear D. TRBV23-1 is classed as an ORF, of uncertain function. V lost 4 bases and J 4 bases, leaving 13 bases between the germline ends. The CDR3 runs to 14 residues. The CDR3 nucleotides read TGCGCCAGCAGTCCCGGGTGGTTGGTAGAGACCCAGTACTTC. As protein: CASSPGWLVETQYF.

This chain connects TRBV25-1 to TRBJ1-3, with D unclear. The CDR3 totals 15 residues. The germline V gene encodes CDR1 MGHDK and CDR2 SYGVNS. The V end lost 2 bases, the J end lost 0 bases, and 8 bases lay between the germline ends. The CDR3 DNA sequence: TGTGCCAGCAGTGAAGGCGGATTCTCTGGAAACACCATATATTTT. This translates into CASSEGGFSGNTIYF.

The J gene is TRBJ2-7, the V gene TRBV28, with 8 bases identical to TRBD2. The CDR3 is 14 residues long. With V trimmed by 5 bases and J by 2 bases, 5 bases remained unmatched. Germline loops: CDR1 MDHEN, CDR2 SYDVKM. CDR3 coding DNA: TGTGCCAGCAGTACCCCGGGGGGGGCCTACGAGCAGTACTTC. This gives the protein CASSTPGGAYEQYF.